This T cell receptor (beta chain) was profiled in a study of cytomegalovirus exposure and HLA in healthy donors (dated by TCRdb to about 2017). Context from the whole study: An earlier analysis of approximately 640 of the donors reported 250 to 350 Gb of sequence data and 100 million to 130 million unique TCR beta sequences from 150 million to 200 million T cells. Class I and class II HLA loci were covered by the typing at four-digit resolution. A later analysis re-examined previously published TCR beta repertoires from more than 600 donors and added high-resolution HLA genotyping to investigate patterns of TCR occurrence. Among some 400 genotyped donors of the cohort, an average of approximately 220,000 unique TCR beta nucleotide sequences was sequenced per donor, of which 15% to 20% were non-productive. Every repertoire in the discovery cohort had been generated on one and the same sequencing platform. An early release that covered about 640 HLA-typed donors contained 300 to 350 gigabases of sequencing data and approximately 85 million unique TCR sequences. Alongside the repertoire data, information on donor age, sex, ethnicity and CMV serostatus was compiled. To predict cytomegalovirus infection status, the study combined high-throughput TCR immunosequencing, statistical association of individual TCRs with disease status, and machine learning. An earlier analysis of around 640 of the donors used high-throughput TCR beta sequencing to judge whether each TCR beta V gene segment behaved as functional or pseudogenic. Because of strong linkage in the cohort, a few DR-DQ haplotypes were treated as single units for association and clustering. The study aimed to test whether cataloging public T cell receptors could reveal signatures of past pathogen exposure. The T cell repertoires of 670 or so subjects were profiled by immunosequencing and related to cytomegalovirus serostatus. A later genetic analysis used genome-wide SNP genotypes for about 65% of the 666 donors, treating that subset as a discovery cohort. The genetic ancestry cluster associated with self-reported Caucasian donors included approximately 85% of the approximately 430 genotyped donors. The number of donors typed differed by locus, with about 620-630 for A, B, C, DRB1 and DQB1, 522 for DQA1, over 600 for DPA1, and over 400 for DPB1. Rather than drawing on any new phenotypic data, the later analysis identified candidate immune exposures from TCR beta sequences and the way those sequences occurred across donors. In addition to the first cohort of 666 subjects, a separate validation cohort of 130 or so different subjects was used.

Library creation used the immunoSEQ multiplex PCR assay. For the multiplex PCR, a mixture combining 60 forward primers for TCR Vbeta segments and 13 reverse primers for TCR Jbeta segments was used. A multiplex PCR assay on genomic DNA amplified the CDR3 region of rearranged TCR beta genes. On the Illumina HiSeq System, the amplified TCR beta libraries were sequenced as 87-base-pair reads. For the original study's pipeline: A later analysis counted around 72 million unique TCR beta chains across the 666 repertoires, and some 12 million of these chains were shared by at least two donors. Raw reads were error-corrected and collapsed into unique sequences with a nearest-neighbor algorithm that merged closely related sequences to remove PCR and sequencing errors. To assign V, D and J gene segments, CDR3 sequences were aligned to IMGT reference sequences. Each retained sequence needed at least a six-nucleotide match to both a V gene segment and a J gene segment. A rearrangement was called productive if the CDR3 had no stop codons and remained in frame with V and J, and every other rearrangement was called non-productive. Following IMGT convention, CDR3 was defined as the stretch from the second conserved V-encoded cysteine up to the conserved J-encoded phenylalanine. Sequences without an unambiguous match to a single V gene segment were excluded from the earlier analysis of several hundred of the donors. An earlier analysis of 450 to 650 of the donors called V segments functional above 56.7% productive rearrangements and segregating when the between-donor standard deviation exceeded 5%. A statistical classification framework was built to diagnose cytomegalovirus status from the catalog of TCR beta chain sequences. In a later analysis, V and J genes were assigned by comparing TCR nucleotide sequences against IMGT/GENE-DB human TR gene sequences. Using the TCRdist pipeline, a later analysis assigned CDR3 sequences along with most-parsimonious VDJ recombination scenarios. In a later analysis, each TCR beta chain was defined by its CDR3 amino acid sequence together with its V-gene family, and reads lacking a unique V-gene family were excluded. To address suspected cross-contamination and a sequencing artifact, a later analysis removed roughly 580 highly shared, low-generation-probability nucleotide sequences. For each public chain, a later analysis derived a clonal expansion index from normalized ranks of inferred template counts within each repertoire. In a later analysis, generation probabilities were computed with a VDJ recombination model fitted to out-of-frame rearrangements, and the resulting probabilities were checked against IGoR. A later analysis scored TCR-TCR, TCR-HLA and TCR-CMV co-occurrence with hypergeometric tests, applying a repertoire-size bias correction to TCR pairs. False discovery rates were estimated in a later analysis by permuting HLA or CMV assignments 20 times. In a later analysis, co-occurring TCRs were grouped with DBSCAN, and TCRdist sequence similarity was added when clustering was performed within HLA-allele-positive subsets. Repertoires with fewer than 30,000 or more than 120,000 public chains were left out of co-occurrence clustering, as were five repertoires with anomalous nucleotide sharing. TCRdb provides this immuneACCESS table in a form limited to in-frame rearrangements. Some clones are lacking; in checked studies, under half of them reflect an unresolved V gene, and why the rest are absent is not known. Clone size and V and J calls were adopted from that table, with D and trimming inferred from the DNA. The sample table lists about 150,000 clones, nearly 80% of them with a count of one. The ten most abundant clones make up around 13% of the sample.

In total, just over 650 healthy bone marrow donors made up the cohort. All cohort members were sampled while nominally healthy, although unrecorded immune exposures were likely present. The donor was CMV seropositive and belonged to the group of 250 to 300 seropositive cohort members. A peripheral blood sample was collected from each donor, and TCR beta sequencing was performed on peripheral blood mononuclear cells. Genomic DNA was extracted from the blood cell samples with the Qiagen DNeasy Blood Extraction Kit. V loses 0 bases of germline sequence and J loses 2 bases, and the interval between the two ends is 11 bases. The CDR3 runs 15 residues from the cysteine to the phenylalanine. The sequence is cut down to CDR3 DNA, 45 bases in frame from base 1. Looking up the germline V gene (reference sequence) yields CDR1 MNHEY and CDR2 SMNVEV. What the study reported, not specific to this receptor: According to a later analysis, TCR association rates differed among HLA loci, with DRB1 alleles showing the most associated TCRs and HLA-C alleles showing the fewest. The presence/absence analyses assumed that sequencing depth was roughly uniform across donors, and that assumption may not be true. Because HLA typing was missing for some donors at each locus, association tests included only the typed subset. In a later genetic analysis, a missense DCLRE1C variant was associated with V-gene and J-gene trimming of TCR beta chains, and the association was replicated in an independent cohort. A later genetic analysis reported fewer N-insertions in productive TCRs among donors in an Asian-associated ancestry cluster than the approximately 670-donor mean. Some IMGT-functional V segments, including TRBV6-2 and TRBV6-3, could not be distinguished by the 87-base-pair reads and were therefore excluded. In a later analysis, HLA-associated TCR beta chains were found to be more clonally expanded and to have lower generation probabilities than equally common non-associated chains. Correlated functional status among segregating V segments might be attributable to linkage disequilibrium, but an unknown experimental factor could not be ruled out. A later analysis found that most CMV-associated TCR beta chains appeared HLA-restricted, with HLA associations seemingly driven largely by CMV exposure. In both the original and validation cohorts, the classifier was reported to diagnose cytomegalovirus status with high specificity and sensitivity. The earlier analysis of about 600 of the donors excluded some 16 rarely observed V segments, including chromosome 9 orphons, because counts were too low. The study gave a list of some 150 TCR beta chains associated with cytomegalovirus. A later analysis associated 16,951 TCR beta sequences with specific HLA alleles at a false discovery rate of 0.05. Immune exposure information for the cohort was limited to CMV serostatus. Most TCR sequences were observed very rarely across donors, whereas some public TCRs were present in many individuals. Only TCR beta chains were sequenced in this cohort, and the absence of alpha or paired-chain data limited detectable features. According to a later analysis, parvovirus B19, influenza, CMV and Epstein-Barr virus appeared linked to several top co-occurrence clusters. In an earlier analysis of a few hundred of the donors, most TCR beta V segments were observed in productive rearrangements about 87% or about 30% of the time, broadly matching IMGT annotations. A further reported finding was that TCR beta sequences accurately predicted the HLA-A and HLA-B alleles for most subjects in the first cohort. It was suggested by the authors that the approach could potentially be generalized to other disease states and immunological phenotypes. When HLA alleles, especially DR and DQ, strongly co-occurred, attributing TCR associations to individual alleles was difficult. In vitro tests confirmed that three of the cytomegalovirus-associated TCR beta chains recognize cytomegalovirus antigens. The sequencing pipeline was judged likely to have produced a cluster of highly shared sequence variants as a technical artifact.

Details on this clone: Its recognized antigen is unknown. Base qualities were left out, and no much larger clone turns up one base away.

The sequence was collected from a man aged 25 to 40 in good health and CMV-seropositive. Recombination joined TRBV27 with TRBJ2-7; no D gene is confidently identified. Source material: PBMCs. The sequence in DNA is TGTGCCAGCAGTTTATCGTGGCCAGTCCCCTACGAGCAGTACTTC. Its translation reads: CASSLSWPVPYEQYF.